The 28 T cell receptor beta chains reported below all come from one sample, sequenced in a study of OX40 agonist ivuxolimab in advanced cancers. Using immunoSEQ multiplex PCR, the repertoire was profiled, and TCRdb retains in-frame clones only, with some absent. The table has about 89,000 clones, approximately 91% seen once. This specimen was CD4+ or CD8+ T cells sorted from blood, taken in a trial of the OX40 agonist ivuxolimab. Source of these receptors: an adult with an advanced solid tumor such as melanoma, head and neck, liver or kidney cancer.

This CDR3 reads CASSFPFQGALSGANVLTF. The CDR3 DNA follows: TGTGCCAGCAGTTTTCCGTTTCAGGGGGCGCTTTCTGGGGCCAACGTCCTGACTTTC. V gene TRBV27 combines with J gene TRBJ2-6; TRBD1 agrees at 8 bases. Germline V lookup: CDR1 MNHEY, CDR2 SMNVEV (reference sequence). This CDR3 has 19 amino acids. V was clipped by 3 bases and J by 1 base; unmatched bases: 11. Complete variable domain (other parts from reference TRBV27 and TRBJ2-6): EAQVTQNPRYLITVTGKKLTVTCSQNMNHEYMSWYRQDPGLGLRQIYYSMNVEVTDKGDVPEGYKVSRKEKRNFPLILESPSPNQTSLYFCASSFPFQGALSGANVLTFGAGSRLTVL.

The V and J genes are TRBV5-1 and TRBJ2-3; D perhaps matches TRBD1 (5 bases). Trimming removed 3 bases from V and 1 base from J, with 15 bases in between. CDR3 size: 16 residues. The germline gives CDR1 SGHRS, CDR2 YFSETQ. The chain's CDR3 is CASSSMGQSGTDTQYF. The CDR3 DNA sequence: TGCGCCAGCAGCTCCATGGGGCAATCAGGCACAGATACGCAGTATTTT.

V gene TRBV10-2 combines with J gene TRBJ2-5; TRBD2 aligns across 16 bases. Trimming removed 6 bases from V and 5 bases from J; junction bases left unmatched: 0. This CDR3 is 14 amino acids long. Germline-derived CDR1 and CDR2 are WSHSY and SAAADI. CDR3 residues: CASRGLAGGETQYF. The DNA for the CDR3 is TGCGCCAGCAGGGGACTAGCGGGAGGGGAGACCCAGTACTTC.

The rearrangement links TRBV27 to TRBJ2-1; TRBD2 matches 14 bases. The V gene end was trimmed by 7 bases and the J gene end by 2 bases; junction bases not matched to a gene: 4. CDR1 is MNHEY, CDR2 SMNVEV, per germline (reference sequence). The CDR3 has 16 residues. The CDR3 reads CASTRLAGGTYNEQFF. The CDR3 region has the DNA TGTGCCAGCACCAGACTAGCGGGAGGGACCTACAATGAGCAGTTCTTC.

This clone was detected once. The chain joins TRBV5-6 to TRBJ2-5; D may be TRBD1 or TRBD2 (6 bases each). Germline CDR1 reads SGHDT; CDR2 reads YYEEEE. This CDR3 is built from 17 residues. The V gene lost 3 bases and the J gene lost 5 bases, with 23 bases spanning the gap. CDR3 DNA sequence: TGTGCCAGCAGCTCCGGACTAACAGGGAATCGAATGGAGACCCAGTACTTC. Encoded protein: CASSSGLTGNRMETQYF.

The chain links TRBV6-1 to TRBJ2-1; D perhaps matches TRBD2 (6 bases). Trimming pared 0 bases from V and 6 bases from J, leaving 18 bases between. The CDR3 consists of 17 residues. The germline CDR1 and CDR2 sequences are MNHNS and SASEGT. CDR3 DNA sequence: TGTGCCAGCAGTGAAGCGCATGGAGGGGCCGTTCTCAATGAGCAGTTCTTC. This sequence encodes CASSEAHGGAVLNEQFF.

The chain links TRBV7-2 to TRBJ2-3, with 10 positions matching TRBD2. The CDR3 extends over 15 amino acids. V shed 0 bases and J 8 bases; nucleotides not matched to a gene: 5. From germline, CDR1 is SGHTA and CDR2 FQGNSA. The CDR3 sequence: CASSLAGTSVGTQYF. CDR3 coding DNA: TGTGCCAGCAGCTTAGCCGGGACTAGCGTAGGTACGCAGTATTTT.

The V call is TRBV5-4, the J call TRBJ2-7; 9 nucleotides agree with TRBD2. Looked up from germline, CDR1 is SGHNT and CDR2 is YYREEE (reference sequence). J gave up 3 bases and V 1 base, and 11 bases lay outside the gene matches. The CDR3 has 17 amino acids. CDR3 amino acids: CASSLSSGAGLGYEQYF. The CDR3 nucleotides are TGTGCCAGCAGCTTGTCTAGCGGGGCGGGTCTGGGCTACGAGCAGTACTTC. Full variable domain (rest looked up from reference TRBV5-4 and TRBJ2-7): ETGVTQSPTHLIKTRGQQVTLRCSSQSGHNTVSWYQQALGQGPQFIFQYYREEENGRGNFPPRFSGLQFPNYSSELNVNALELDDSALYLCASSLSSGAGLGYEQYFGPGTRLTVT.

The CDR3 protein is CASSVDDRGRASPLHF. DNA for the CDR3: TGTGCCAGCAGCGTAGACGACAGGGGGCGGGCGTCACCCCTCCACTTT. This chain uses TRBV9 with TRBJ1-6; 10 bases map to TRBD1. This CDR3 contains 16 residues. V lost 0 bases, J lost 10 bases, and 7 bases stayed unmatched. Germline V lookup: CDR1 SGDLS, CDR2 YYNGEE.

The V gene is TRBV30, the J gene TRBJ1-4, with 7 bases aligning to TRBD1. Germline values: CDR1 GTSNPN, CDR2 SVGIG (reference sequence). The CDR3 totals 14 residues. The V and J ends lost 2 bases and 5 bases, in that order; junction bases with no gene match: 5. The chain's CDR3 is CAWSFGTVNEKLFF. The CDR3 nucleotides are TGTGCCTGGAGTTTCGGGACAGTCAATGAAAAACTGTTTTTT.

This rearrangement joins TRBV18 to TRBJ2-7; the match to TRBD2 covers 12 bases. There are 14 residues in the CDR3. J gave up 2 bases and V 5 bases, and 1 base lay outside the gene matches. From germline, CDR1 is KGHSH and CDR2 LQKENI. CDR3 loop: CASSGTSGPYEQYF. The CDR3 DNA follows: TGTGCCAGCTCAGGGACTAGCGGGCCCTACGAGCAGTACTTC.

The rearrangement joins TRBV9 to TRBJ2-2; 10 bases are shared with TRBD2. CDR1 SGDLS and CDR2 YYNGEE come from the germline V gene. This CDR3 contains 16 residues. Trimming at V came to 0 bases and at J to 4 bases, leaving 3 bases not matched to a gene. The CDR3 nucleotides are TGTGCCAGCAGCGTAGCAGCGGGAGGGGGCACCGGGGAGCTGTTTTTT. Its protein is CASSVAAGGGTGELFF.

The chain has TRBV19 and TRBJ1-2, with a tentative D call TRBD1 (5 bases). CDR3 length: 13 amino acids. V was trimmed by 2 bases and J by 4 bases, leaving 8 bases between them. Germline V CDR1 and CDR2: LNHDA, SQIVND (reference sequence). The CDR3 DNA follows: TGTGCCAGTAGTATATCCAGGGCCTATGGCTACACCTTC. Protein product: CASSISRAYGYTF.

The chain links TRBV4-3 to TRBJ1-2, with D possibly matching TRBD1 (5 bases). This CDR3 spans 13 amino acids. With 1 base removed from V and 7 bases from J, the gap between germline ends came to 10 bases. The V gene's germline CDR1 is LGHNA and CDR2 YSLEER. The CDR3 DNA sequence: TGCGCCAGCAGCCAAGGGTTAGGGGTTGGCTACACCTTC. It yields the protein CASSQGLGVGYTF.

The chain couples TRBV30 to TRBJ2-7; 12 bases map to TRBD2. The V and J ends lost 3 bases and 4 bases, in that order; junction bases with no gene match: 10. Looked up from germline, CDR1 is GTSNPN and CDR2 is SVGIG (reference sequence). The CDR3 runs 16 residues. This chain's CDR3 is CAWREASGRDPYEQYF. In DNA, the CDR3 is TGTGCCTGGAGGGAAGCTAGCGGGAGGGATCCATACGAGCAGTACTTC.

The CDR3 protein is CASSLVRSSGSSDTQYF. CDR3 DNA: TGTGCCAGCAGCTTAGTGCGGAGTAGCGGGAGTTCAGATACGCAGTATTTT. The rearrangement links TRBV7-2 to TRBJ2-3; 9 bases line up with TRBD2. CDR1 and CDR2 (germline): SGHTA, FQGNSA. V was pared by 1 base and J by 4 bases, with 9 bases of the junction left unmatched. The CDR3 extends over 17 amino acids.

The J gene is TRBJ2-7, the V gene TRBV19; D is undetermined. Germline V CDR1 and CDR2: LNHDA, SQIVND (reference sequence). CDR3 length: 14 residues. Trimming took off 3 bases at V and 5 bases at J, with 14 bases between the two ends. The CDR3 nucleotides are TGTGCCAGTAGTATTCTCGGCATCGGTCACGAGCAGTACTTC. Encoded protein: CASSILGIGHEQYF.

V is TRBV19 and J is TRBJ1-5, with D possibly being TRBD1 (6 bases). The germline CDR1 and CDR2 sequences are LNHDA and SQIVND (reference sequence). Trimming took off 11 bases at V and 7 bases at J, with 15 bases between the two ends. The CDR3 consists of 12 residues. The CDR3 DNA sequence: TGTGCCGGGGGCAGGGGCAGACAGCCCCAGCATTTT. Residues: CAGGRGRQPQHF.

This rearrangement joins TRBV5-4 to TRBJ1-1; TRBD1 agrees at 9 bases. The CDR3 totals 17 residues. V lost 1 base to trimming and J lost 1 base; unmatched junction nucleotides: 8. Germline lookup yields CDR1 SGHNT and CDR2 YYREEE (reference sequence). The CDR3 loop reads CASSLSPDRGGNTEAFF. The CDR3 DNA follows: TGTGCCAGCAGCTTGAGCCCGGACAGGGGCGGGAACACTGAAGCTTTCTTT.

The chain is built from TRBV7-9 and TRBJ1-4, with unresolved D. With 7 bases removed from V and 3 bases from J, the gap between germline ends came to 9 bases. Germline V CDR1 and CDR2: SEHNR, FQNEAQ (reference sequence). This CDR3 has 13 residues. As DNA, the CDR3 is TGTGCCAGCACCGGAGCTTCTAATGAAAAACTGTTTTTT. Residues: CASTGASNEKLFF.

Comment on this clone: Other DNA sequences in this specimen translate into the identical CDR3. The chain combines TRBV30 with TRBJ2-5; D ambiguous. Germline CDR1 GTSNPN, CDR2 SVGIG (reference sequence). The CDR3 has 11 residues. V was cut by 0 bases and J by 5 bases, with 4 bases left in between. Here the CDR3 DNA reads TGTGCCTGGAGTGTACTTGAGACCCAGTACTTC. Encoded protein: CAWSVLETQYF.

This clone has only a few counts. CDR3 bases: TGTGCCAGCAGCCCTACAGGGGGAGCTGGAAACACCATATATTTT. Amino acids: CASSPTGGAGNTIYF. The rearrangement links TRBV5-4 to TRBJ1-3; 8 bases agree with TRBD1. Germline CDR1 reads SGHNT; CDR2 reads YYREEE (reference sequence). The CDR3 runs 15 residues. V was pared by 4 bases and J by 2 bases, with 5 bases of the junction left unmatched.

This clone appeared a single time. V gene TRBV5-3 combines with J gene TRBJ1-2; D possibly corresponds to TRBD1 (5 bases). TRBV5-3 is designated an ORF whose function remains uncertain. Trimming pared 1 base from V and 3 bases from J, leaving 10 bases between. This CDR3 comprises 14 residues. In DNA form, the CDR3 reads TGTGCCAGAAGCTTGAACGGGGCCGACTATGGCTACACCTTC. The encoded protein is CARSLNGADYGYTF.

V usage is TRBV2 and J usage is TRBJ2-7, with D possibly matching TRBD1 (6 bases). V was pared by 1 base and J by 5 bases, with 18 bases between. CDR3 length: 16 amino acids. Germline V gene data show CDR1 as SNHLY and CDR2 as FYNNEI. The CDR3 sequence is CASSEVTGASRNEQYF. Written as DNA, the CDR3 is TGTGCCAGCAGTGAAGTGACAGGCGCCTCTCGGAACGAGCAGTACTTC.

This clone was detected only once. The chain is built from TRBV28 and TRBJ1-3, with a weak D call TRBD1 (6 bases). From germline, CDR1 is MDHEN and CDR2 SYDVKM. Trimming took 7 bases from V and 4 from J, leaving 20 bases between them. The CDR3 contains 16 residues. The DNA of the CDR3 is TGTGCCAGCAACCTTGGGGTGGGGGGCGAAGGAAACACCATATATTTT. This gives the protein CASNLGVGGEGNTIYF.

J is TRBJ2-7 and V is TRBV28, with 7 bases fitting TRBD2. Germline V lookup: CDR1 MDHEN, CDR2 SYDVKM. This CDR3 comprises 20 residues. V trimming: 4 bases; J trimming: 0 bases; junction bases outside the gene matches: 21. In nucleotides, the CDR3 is TGTGCCAGCAGTTCCCCACTAGCGCCAGCAGATGGGGACTCCTCCTACGAGCAGTACTTC. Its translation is CASSSPLAPADGDSSYEQYF.

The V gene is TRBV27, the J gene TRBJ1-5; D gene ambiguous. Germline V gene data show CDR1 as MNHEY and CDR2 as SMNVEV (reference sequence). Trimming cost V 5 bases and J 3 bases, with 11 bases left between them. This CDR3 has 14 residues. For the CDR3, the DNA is TGTGCCAGCAGTCCTTCGTTATACAATCAGCCCCAGCATTTT. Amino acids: CASSPSLYNQPQHF.

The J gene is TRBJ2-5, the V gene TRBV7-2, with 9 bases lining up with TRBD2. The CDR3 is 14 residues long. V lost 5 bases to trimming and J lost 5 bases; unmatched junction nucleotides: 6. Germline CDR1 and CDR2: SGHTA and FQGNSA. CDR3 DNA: TGTGCCAGCAGCGGTAGCGGGGGAGGTGAGACCCAGTACTTC. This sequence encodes CASSGSGGGETQYF.